In this sample, the clone carrying this T cell receptor (beta chain) turned up a few times. TCR-alpha and TCR-beta chains were sequenced unpaired. TCRdb keeps only in-frame clones here, not all; method: immunoSEQ multiplex PCR. The sample gives about 59,000 clones, 80% to 85% of which show up once; about 13% is in the top ten. Thawed, overnight-rested PBMC were stained with GMM-loaded CD1B tetramer, viability dye and anti-CD3, then sorted. CD1B tetramers were loaded with Rhodococcus equi-derived C32 glucose monomycolate. Before cryopreservation, the sorted PBMC lost their CD14-expressing monocytes. There are 15 residues in the CDR3. The germline gives CDR1 SGHRS, CDR2 YFSETQ. J was trimmed by 7 bases and V by 0 bases; bases with no gene match: 7. The data derive from a study of T cells in tuberculosis. Study background: T cells were selected with CD1B tetramers loaded with glucose monomycolate.

Sequences were obtained from CD1b-GMM tetramer-negative cells sorted from PBMCs. The chain carries TRBV5-1 and TRBJ2-5, with 9 bases matching TRBD1. The TCR was taken from an adult woman with latent tuberculosis. The CDR3 bases are TGCGCCAGCAGCTTGGACCGGACAGGGGCTGGGACCCAGTACTTC. The encoded protein is CASSLDRTGAGTQYF. Full variable domain (remainder filled in from reference TRBV5-1 and TRBJ2-5): KAGVTQTPRYLIKTRGQQVTLSCSPISGHRSVSWYQQTPGQGLQFLFEYFSETQRNKGNFPGRFSGRQFSNSRSEMNVSTLELGDSALYLCASSLDRTGAGTQYFGPGTRLLVL.